This T cell receptor (beta chain) was captured in a study of shared clonotypes between healthy human individuals. V shed 3 bases and J shed 2 bases, with 19 bases lying between them. The CDR3 sequence is 17 residues long. Germline CDR1 reads LNHNV; CDR2 reads YYDKDF (reference sequence). Some clones are missing from TCRdb's copy, which holds only in-frame ones; the method was immunoSEQ multiplex PCR. The sample lists some 350,000 clones, around 74% occurring once. Within Nashville, Tennessee resided all donors, each a Caucasian adult. This rearrangement joins TRBV15 to TRBJ2-5; TRBD1 or TRBD2 may be the D gene (6 bases each). The sample taken for sequencing was memory CD4+ T cells sorted from blood. Subset defined: CD45RA-negative fraction. This sequence was found in a man between 25 and 39 years old in good health. DNA for the CDR3: TGTGCCACCAGCAGCTTTAAGGGGGGCAGAGTTCAAGAGACCCAGTACTTC. It translates to CATSSFKGGRVQETQYF.